The 15 T cell receptor beta chains below all came from one sample that was sequenced in a study of early T cells in non-severe SARS-CoV-2 infection. TCRdb itself ran the 5' RACE reads through MiXCR, one entry per CDR3 protein. The table includes roughly 45,000 distinct CDR3 sequences, approximately 10% detected once. The sample consisted of whole blood. Receptor source: an adult who was a healthcare worker with PCR-confirmed SARS-CoV-2 infection or an uninfected control (not recorded which).

With respect to this clonotype: Compared with germline, one end of the junction differs, possibly owing to a read error. The chain has TRBV4-2 and TRBJ1-4; tentative D call: TRBD1 (5 bases). CDR3 length: 15 amino acids. Germline V gene lookup returns CDR1 LGHNA and CDR2 YNFKEQ. The CDR3 coding sequence is TGTGCCAGCAGCCAAGATGGGGCCCCGGGTGAAAAACTGATTTTT. Translated: CASSQDGAPGEKLIF.

This clonotype was recorded at least ten times. The V call is TRBV7-6, the J call TRBJ2-1, with 8 nucleotides matching TRBD2. This CDR3 contains 14 residues. Unmatched junction bases numbered 2, after V lost 1 base and J lost 6 bases. Germline CDR1 SGHVS, CDR2 FNYEAQ. CDR3 sequence reads: CASSLGGRPNEQFF. The CDR3 DNA sequence: TGTGCCAGCAGCTTAGGCGGGAGGCCCAATGAGCAGTTCTTC.

The chain uses TRBV4-1 and TRBJ1-4; no clear D. Between the trimmed V and J ends, which lost 4 bases and 10 bases, there was a span of 10 bases. Germline lookup yields CDR1 MGHRA and CDR2 YSYEKL. The CDR3 totals 12 residues. The CDR3 loop is CASSPREGKLFF. DNA of the CDR3: TGCGCCAGCAGCCCGCGGGAAGGAAAACTGTTTTTT.

This clonotype was counted ten times or more. The chain's CDR3 is CASSAMLRDPNRDTEAFF. CDR3 nucleotides: TGTGCCAGCAGCGCAATGCTCCGGGACCCCAATCGGGACACTGAAGCTTTCTTT. The V gene is TRBV7-9, the J gene TRBJ1-1, with a tentative D call TRBD1 (5 bases). The ends were cut back, 5 bases at V and 3 bases at J, with 25 bases in the middle. The CDR3 spans 18 residues. The germline V gene encodes CDR1 SEHNR and CDR2 FQNEAQ (reference sequence).

This clonotype was recorded many times. This chain joins TRBV24-1 and TRBJ2-3, with D possibly being TRBD2 (5 bases). The CDR3 consists of 16 residues. Looked up from germline, CDR1 is KGHDR and CDR2 is SFDVKD. The V gene lost 3 bases and the J gene lost 3 bases, with 15 bases spanning the gap. The CDR3 DNA follows: TGTGCCACCAGTGATCCGTCCCCGAGGGCGACAGATACGCAGTATTTT. Translating gives CATSDPSPRATDTQYF.

Many counts were recorded for this clonotype. The chain uses TRBV7-2 and TRBJ2-7; TRBD1 matches at 7 bases. V was clipped by 6 bases and J by 5 bases; unmatched bases: 13. Germline CDR1 is SGHTA and CDR2 is FQGNSA. This CDR3 region has 15 residues. CDR3 sequence reads: CASSPLGGRTHEQYF. The CDR3 region has the DNA TGTGCCAGCAGTCCCCTAGGGGGCAGGACCCACGAGCAGTACTTC.

In its sample, this clonotype was seen many times. The J gene is TRBJ2-3, the V gene TRBV6-2 or TRBV6-3; D uncertain. The CDR3 runs to 12 residues. The V end was cut by 6 bases, the J end by 2 bases, with 6 bases between. Per germline, CDR1 MNHEY and CDR2 SVGEGT. CDR3 DNA: TGTGCCAGCAGCCCTACCACAGATACGCAGTATTTT. Translation: CASSPTTDTQYF.

As for this clonotype: One end of the junction fails to match germline, which may point to a read error. This sequence joins TRBV20-1 and TRBJ2-5, with D hard to call. Looked up from germline, CDR1 is DFQATT and CDR2 is SNEGSKA (reference sequence). This CDR3 has 12 residues. The DNA for the CDR3 is TGCAGTGCGAGAGGCAGCAAAGAGACCCAGTACTTC. This sequence encodes CSARGSKETQYF.

There are many counts of this clonotype. This chain connects TRBV14 to TRBJ1-6; D possibly corresponds to TRBD1 (5 bases). Trimming took off 0 bases at V and 7 bases at J, with 10 bases between the two ends. The CDR3 has 15 residues. The germline V gene encodes CDR1 SGHDN and CDR2 FVKESK. DNA of the CDR3: TGTGCCAGCAGCCAAGAGGGGCAGCAAAATTCACCCCTCCACTTT. Protein: CASSQEGQQNSPLHF.

This clonotype was recorded a few times. This rearrangement joins TRBV28 to TRBJ2-7; 15 bases agree with TRBD2. The germline CDR1 and CDR2 sequences are MDHEN and SYDVKM. J was trimmed by 4 bases and V by 4 bases; bases with no gene match: 2. The CDR3 is made up of 15 amino acids. The CDR3 region has the DNA TGTGCCAGCAGTTCGGGACTAGCGGGAGGTTACGAGCAGTACTTC. The encoded protein is CASSSGLAGGYEQYF.

This clonotype was picked up many times. The rearrangement uses TRBV6-5 and TRBJ2-2; TRBD2 aligns across 14 bases. With V trimmed by 7 bases and J by 5 bases, 9 bases remained unmatched. Per germline, CDR1 MNHEY and CDR2 SVGAGI. This CDR3 has 17 residues. The CDR3 DNA reads as TGTGCCAGCACCTACTTGACTAGCGGGAGGGGGACCGGGGAGCTGTTTTTT. Translation gives CASTYLTSGRGTGELFF.

Sample share makes this clonotype medium-sized. CDR3 in DNA: TGTGCCAGCAGCTTAGCCACAGGGGGCGTCAACTATGGCTACACCTTC. This gives the protein CASSLATGGVNYGYTF. This rearrangement joins TRBV7-9 to TRBJ1-2, with TRBD1 matching over 9 bases. Per the germline V gene, CDR1 is SEHNR and CDR2 is FQNEAQ (reference sequence). V lost 0 bases to trimming and J lost 2 bases; unmatched junction nucleotides: 4. The CDR3 loop spans 16 amino acids.

The sample holds a few counts of this clonotype. The CDR3 is CASSGIGNTEAFF. The DNA of the CDR3 is TGTGCCAGCAGCGGGATTGGTAACACTGAAGCTTTCTTT. This rearrangement joins TRBV9 to TRBJ1-1; no clear D. CDR3 length: 13 amino acids. Germline values: CDR1 SGDLS, CDR2 YYNGEE. Trimming removed 3 bases at V and 2 bases at J, with 8 bases between.

This clonotype has a count of ten or more. V gene TRBV7-2 combines with J gene TRBJ2-3; 12 bases agree with TRBD2. Germline CDR1 reads SGHTA; CDR2 reads FQGNSA. CDR3 length: 15 amino acids. J was trimmed by 5 bases and V by 6 bases; bases with no gene match: 6. CDR3 region: CASSPRTSGIDTQYF. CDR3 coding DNA: TGTGCCAGCAGTCCCAGGACTAGCGGGATAGATACGCAGTATTTT.

This clonotype was detected ten times or more. This chain connects TRBV3-1 to TRBJ2-1, with D unresolved. The germline V gene has CDR1 LGHDT and CDR2 YNNKEL (reference sequence). The CDR3 runs to 14 residues. Trimming left V 1 base short and J 3 bases short, with 7 bases between. The chain's CDR3 is CASSQGGGYNEQFF. The CDR3 DNA reads TGTGCCAGCAGCCAAGGCGGCGGCTACAATGAGCAGTTCTTC.